Listed below are T cell receptor beta chains from one sample, sequenced in a study of memory CD4+ T cells and cytomegalovirus serostatus. The method was immunoSEQ multiplex PCR; TCRdb's version includes in-frame clones alone and lacks a portion of them. Of approximately 60,000 clones listed, around three quarters are singletons. The sequencing input was memory CD4+ T cells from blood. Receptors were obtained from an adult in good health and CMV-seropositive. The CDR3 runs from the conserved cysteine through the conserved F or W. Fields, in order: CDR3 protein, CDR3 length, V gene, J gene.

CASSEREIWGGETQYF	16	TRBV2	TRBJ2-5
CASSLLAGETDTQYF	15	TRBV18	TRBJ2-3
CASMVAGGYNEQFF	14	TRBV28	TRBJ2-1
CASSHWRRTLSYNEQFF	17	TRBV7-9	TRBJ2-1
CSAPRGRTGGPRDTQYF	17	TRBV29-1	TRBJ2-3
CASSLEGQGLNEQFF	15	TRBV5-1	TRBJ2-1
CASSDRYSGNTIYF	14	TRBV2	TRBJ1-3
CASSRQASETQYF	13	TRBV4-3	TRBJ2-5
CASSFTPSDGYTF	13	TRBV5-1	TRBJ1-2
CASSYGTGDGYTF	13	TRBV7-9	TRBJ1-2
CASSAERNEQFF	12	TRBV7-2	TRBJ2-1
CASRQISTDTQYF	13	TRBV2	TRBJ2-3
CASSLASGSNEQFF	14	TRBV5-1	TRBJ2-1
CASRTRGWDTDTQYF	15	TRBV5-1	TRBJ2-3
CASSLAPYEQYF	12	TRBV28	TRBJ2-7
CASSEGGPGVNEKLFF	16	TRBV6-4	TRBJ1-4
CASSLESGGYGYTF	14	TRBV7-9	TRBJ1-2
CASTPQETQYF	11	TRBV7-9	TRBJ2-5
CASSLSGSGGYTF	13	TRBV5-1	TRBJ1-2
CASSLGPGQGIRGNQPQHF	19	TRBV5-8	TRBJ1-5
CASSQDRELAVPYEQYF	17	TRBV14	TRBJ2-7
CASSRDRGQPQHF	13	TRBV6-1	TRBJ1-5
CASRRRGGSNYGYTF	15	TRBV28	TRBJ1-2
CASTPLTRLGSYEQYF	16	TRBV7-8	TRBJ2-7
CASSLGGQGEKLFF	14	TRBV7-9	TRBJ1-4
CASSLMAVSGNTIYF	15	TRBV7-8	TRBJ1-3
CASLAGGFNEQFF	13	TRBV2	TRBJ2-1
CASISPGLLMNEQFF	15	TRBV6-1	TRBJ2-1
CASGSGFSNYGYTF	14	TRBV12-5	TRBJ1-2
CSVEGQGNTEAFF	13	TRBV29-1	TRBJ1-1
CASSPPGGTYNEQFF	15	TRBV2	TRBJ2-1
CASSLSLGGETQYF	14	TRBV7-7	TRBJ2-5
CASSLVQGRGYTF	13	TRBV11-2	TRBJ1-2
CASSLRQSGANVLTF	15	TRBV6-1	TRBJ2-6
CASSLASEQAFSGNTIYF	18	TRBV7-6	TRBJ1-3
CASRGQPDEKLFF	13	TRBV28	TRBJ1-4
CASSSPRGGDTIYF	14	TRBV6-6	TRBJ1-3
CAWSVTVFGGRETQYF	16	TRBV30	TRBJ2-5
CASSSPSGSGDTQYF	15	TRBV19	TRBJ2-3
CASSTGTAHSPTDTQYF	17	TRBV2	TRBJ2-3
CASSLIQGYTDTQYF	15	TRBV11-3	TRBJ2-3
CSVEDQVGQGYF	12	TRBV29-1	TRBJ2-7
CASSRTRTGANVLTF	15	TRBV7-2	TRBJ2-6
CASSQVLSTSTYEQYF	16	TRBV14	TRBJ2-7
CATSRDQGETQYF	13	TRBV15	TRBJ2-5
CASSEQVIYTF	11	TRBV2	TRBJ1-2
CASSENGYRSGANVLTF	17	TRBV6-1	TRBJ2-6
CASSLDGTDTQYF	13	TRBV7-9	TRBJ2-3
CASSDSDYEQYF	12	TRBV6-4	TRBJ2-7
CASSQDRNPGNTIYF	15	TRBV14	TRBJ1-3